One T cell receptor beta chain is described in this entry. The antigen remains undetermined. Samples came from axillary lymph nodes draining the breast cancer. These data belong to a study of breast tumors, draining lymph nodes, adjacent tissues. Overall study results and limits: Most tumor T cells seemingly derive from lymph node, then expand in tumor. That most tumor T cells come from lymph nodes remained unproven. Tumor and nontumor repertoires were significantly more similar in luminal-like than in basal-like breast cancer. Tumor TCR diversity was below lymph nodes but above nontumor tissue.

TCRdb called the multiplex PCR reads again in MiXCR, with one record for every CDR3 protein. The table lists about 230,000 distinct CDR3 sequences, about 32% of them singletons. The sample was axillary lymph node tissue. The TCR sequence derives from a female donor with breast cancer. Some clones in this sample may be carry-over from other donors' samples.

The CDR3 DNA reads as TGCGCCGGCAGCCCGAGGGGACTAGAAATAACCTCAAACCGGGAGACCCAGTACTTC. Encoded protein: CAGSPRGLEITSNRETQYF. The chain has TRBV3-2 and TRBJ2-5; the D call of TRBD2 is as the table states it, not checked on the DNA. TRBV3-2 is a pseudogene segment. This CDR3 comprises 19 residues.